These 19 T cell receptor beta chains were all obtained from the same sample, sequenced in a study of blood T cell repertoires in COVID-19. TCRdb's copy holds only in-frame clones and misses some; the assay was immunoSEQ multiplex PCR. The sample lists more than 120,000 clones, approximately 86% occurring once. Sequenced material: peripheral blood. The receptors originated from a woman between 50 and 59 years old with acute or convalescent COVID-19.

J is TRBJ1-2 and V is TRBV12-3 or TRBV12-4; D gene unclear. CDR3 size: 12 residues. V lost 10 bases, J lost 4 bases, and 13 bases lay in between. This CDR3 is CATRGRFYGYTF. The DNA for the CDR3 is TGTGCCACCCGCGGGAGGTTCTATGGCTACACCTTC.

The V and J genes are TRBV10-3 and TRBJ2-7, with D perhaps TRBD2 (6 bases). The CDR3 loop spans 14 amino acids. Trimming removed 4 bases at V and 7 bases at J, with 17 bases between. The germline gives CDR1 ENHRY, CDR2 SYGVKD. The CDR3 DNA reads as TGTGCCATCAGTGTCCTGGGACCTGCGGGGGAGCAGTACTTC. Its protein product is CAISVLGPAGEQYF.

In nucleotides, the CDR3 is TGTGCCAGCAGCTTACTTGGGCGACACAGTGAAGCTTTCTTT. Encoded protein: CASSLLGRHSEAFF. The chain carries TRBV11-1 and TRBJ1-1, with D unresolved. The V end was cut by 2 bases, the J end by 7 bases, with 14 bases between. Germline CDR1 SGHAT, CDR2 FQDESV (reference sequence). The CDR3 length is 14 residues. Using reference TRBV11-1 and TRBJ1-1 for the parts outside the CDR3, the full variable domain is EAEVAQSPRYKITEKSQAVAFWCDPISGHATLYWYRQILGQGPELLVQFQDESVVDDSQLPKDRFSAERLKGVDSTLKIQPAELGDSAMYLCASSLLGRHSEAFFGQGTRLTVV.

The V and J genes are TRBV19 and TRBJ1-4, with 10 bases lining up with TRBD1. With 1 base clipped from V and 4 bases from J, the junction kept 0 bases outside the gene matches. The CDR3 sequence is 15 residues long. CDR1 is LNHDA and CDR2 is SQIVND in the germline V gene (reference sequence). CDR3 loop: CASSIGTGGNEKLFF. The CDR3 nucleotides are TGTGCCAGTAGTATAGGGACAGGGGGTAATGAAAAACTGTTTTTT.

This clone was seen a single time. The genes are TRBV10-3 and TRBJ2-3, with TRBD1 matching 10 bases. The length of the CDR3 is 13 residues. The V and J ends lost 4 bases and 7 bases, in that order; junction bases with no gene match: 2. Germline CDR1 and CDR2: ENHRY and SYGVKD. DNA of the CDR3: TGTGCCATCAGTGGGGACAGGGGCTATACGCAGTATTTT. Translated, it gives CAISGDRGYTQYF.

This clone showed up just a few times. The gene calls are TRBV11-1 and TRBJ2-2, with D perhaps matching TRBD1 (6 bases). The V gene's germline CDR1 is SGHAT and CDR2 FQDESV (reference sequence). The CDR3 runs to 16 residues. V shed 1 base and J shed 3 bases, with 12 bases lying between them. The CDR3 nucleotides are TGTGCCAGCAGCTTAGATGCAGGGGCCTACACCGGGGAGCTGTTTTTT. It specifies CASSLDAGAYTGELFF.

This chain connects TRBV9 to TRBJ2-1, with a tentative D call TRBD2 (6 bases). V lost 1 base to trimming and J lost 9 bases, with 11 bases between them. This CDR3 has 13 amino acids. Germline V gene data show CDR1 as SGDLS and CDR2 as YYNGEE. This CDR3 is CASSVPGEVEQFF. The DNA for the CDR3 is TGTGCCAGCAGCGTACCGGGAGAGGTTGAGCAGTTCTTC.

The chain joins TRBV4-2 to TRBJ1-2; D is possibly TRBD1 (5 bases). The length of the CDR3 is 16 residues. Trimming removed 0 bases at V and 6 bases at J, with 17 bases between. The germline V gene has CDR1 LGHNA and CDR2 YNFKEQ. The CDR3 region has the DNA TGTGCCAGCAGCCAAGAGGTGTGGGGGGAAGCCCATGGCTACACCTTC. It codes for CASSQEVWGEAHGYTF.

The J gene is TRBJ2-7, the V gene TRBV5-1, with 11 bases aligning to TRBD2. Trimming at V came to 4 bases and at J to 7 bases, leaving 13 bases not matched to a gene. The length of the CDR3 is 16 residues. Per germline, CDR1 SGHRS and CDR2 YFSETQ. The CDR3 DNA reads TGCGCCAGCAGCCCATCGGGGACTAGCGGCACAGGAGAGCAGTACTTC. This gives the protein CASSPSGTSGTGEQYF.

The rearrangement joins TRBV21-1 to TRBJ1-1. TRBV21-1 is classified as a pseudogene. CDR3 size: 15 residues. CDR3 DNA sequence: TGTGCCAGCAGACTAGTCCCGGTGGGCAACACTGAAGCTTTCTTT. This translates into CASRLVPVGNTEAFF.

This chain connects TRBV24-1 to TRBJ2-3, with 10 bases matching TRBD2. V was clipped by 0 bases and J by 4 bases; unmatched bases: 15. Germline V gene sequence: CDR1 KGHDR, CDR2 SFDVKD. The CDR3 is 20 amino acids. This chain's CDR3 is CATSDLSSERGGPFADTQYF. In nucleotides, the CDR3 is TGTGCCACCAGTGATTTGTCTTCGGAGCGGGGGGGCCCGTTCGCAGATACGCAGTATTTT.

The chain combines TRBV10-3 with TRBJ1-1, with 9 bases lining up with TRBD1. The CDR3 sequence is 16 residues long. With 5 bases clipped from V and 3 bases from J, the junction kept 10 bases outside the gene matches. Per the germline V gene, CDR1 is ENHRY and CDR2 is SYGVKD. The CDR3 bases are TGTGCCATCAGTTTAACAGGGGGCGAAACGGACACTGAAGCTTTCTTT. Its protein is CAISLTGGETDTEAFF.

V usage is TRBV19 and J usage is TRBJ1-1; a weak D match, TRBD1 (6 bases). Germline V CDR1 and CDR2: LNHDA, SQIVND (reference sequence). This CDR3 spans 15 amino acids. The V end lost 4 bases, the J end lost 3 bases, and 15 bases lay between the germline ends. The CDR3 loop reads CASSTLRGEDTEAFF. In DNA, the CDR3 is TGTGCCAGTAGTACTCTCAGGGGCGAGGACACTGAAGCTTTCTTT.

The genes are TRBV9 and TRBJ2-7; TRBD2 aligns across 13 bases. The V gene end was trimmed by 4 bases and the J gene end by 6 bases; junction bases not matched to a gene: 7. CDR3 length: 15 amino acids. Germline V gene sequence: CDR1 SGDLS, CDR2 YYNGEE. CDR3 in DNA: TGTGCCAGCAGCCCTCGACTAGCGGGGGGCGGCGAGCAGTACTTC. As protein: CASSPRLAGGGEQYF.

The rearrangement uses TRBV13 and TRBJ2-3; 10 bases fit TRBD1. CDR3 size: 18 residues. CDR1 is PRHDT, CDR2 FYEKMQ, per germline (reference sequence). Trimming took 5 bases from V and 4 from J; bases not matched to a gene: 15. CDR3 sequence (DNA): TGTGCCAGCAGCAAGGGACAGGGGTTACCGTATGTCTCAGATACGCAGTATTTT. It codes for CASSKGQGLPYVSDTQYF.

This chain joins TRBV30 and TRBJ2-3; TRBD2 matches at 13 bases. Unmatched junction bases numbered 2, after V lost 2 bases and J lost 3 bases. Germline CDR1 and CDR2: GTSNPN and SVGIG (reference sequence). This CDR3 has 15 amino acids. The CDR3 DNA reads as TGTGCCTGGAGTAGGACTAGCGGGGGAACAGATACGCAGTATTTT. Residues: CAWSRTSGGTDTQYF.

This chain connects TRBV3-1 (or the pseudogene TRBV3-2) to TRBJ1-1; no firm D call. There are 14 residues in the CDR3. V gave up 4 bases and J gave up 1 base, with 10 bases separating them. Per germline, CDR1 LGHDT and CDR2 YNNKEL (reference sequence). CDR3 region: CASSPLRGNTEAFF. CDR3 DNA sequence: TGTGCCAGCAGCCCCCTGCGTGGGAACACTGAAGCTTTCTTT.

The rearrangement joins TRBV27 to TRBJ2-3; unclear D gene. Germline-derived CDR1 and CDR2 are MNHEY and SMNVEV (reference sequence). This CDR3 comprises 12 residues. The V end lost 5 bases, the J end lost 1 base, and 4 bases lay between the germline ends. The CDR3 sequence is CASSTRTDTQYF. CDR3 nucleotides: TGTGCCAGCAGTACACGCACAGATACGCAGTATTTT.

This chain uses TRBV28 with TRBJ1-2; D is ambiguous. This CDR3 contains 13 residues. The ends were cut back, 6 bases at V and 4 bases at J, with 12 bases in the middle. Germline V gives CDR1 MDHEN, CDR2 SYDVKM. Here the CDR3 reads CASRGDTFYGYTF. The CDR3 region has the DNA TGTGCCAGCAGGGGAGACACCTTCTATGGCTACACCTTC.